The clone carrying this T cell receptor beta chain was found a few times. Its cognate antigen is unknown. The data were obtained in a study of response to subunit inactivated influenza vaccine. Study results and limitations: Few additional T cells are recruited per seasonal influenza vaccination, authors suggested.

TCRdb re-called the RT-PCR reads through MiXCR, storing one row per CDR3 protein. The sample has hundreds of thousands of distinct CDR3 sequences; about a sixth are singletons. Germline CDR1 and CDR2: SGHRS and YFSETQ. V lost 6 bases and J lost 0, with 12 bases in between. The CDR3 covers 15 residues. This chain uses TRBV5-1 with TRBJ1-4; TRBD1 is a possible D gene (6 bases). The source was PBMCs from blood, collected 11 to 12 days after vaccination. The receptor's source is a man aged 50 to 59 who received an inactivated influenza vaccine. This CDR3 is CASTRGDSTNEKLFF. The CDR3 DNA is TGCGCCAGCACCAGGGGAGATTCAACTAATGAAAAACTGTTTTTT.